A single sample is the source of the 15 T cell receptor beta chains below, sequenced in a study of T-cell memory formation after mild COVID-19. MiXCR, applied by TCRdb to the 5' RACE reads, yields one record per CDR3 protein. The sample yields fewer than 300,000 distinct CDR3 sequences, 16% seen once. The sequenced sample consisted of PBMCs or a T cell subset sorted from them (not recorded which). The receptors were gathered from a young man who had mild COVID-19 (a few samples of this study predate the infection). Cell type and time point are not known.

Many counts were recorded for this clonotype. This sequence joins TRBV5-6 and TRBJ1-4, with 7 bases lining up with TRBD1. V shed 4 bases, J shed 2 bases, and the junction held 5 bases outside the gene matches. CDR3 length: 15 residues. Germline lookup yields CDR1 SGHDT and CDR2 YYEEEE. CDR3 region: CASSLNRGTNEKLFF. CDR3 nucleotides: TGTGCCAGCAGCCTGAACAGGGGTACTAATGAAAAACTGTTTTTT.

This clonotype has just a few counts. The chain uses TRBV5-4 and TRBJ1-1; D is uncertain. The CDR3 runs 16 residues. Trimming removed 6 bases from V and 0 bases from J, with 18 bases in between. The V gene's germline CDR1 is SGHNT and CDR2 YYREEE (reference sequence). In DNA form, the CDR3 reads TGTGCCAGCACCCCCCGCGGGTCAGCGGTGAACACTGAAGCTTTCTTT. This gives the protein CASTPRGSAVNTEAFF. Combining the CDR3 with reference TRBV5-4 and TRBJ1-1 gives the whole variable domain ETGVTQSPTHLIKTRGQQVTLRCSSQSGHNTVSWYQQALGQGPQFIFQYYREEENGRGNFPPRFSGLQFPNYSSELNVNALELDDSALYLCASTPRGSAVNTEAFFGQGTRLTVV.

This chain connects TRBV29-1 to TRBJ2-5; weak D call: TRBD2 (6 bases). The CDR3 runs 14 residues. Trimming took 1 base from V and 3 from J, leaving 12 bases between them. Germline CDR1 SQVTM, CDR2 ANQGSEA. The CDR3, as DNA: TGCAGCGTTGAAGGGGGGACTCTCAAAGAGACCCAGTACTTC. This sequence encodes CSVEGGTLKETQYF.

This clonotype was counted a few times. The chain combines TRBV20-1 with TRBJ1-2, with TRBD1 matching 7 bases. V lost 0 bases, J lost 7 bases, and 5 bases stayed unmatched. The CDR3 covers 13 residues. Germline assignment: CDR1 DFQATT and CDR2 SNEGSKA (reference sequence). The CDR3, as DNA: TGCAGTGCTAGAGACCCTTCAGGGGGTGGCTACACCTTC. Its protein is CSARDPSGGGYTF.

The rearrangement links TRBV24-1 to TRBJ1-5; tentatively, D is TRBD1 (5 bases). Germline assignment: CDR1 KGHDR and CDR2 SFDVKD. The CDR3 has 18 residues. V shed 3 bases and J shed 3 bases, with 20 bases lying between them. As DNA, the CDR3 is TGTGCCACCAGTGATCGGACTCCCGGGACCCGAGTCAATCAGCCCCAGCATTTT. Residues: CATSDRTPGTRVNQPQHF.

This clonotype was counted between two and nine times. The rearrangement uses TRBV12-3 or TRBV12-4 and TRBJ2-2; D remains ambiguous. Trimming cost V 3 bases and J 7 bases, with 18 bases left between them. This CDR3 has 16 residues. The CDR3: CASSFNPPPNVGELFF. For the CDR3, the DNA is TGTGCCAGCAGTTTCAATCCCCCCCCCAATGTCGGGGAGCTGTTTTTT.

This clonotype was found a few times. V usage is TRBV7-9 and J usage is TRBJ2-5; the match to TRBD2 covers 8 bases. CDR1 is SEHNR and CDR2 is FQNEAQ in the germline V gene (reference sequence). V gave up 5 bases and J gave up 0 bases; unmatched junction bases: 2. The CDR3 has 14 residues. CDR3 protein: CASSKRGYQETQYF. The CDR3 nucleotides are TGTGCCAGCAGCAAGCGGGGGTACCAAGAGACCCAGTACTTC. The full variable domain, with the rest looked up from reference TRBV7-9 and TRBJ2-5, is DTGVSQNPRHKITKRGQNVTFRCDPISEHNRLYWYRQTLGQGPEFLTYFQNEAQLEKSRLLSDRFSAERPKGSFSTLEIQRTEQGDSAMYLCASSKRGYQETQYFGPGTRLLVL.

In regard to this clonotype: An end of the junction does not agree with germline; a read error may underlie this. The V gene is TRBV7-2, the J gene TRBJ2-3; D gene ambiguous. CDR3 length: 15 residues. CDR1 and CDR2 from the germline V gene are SGHTA and FQGNSA. The CDR3: CARSLGPGSTDTQYF. In nucleotides, the CDR3 is TGTGCCAGAAGCTTAGGTCCCGGAAGCACAGATACGCAGTATTTT.

A few counts support this clonotype. The J gene is TRBJ2-3, the V gene TRBV7-3, with 7 nucleotides matching TRBD1. Per germline, CDR1 SGHTA and CDR2 FQGTGA. The CDR3 is 15 amino acids. The ends lost 6 bases at V and 9 bases at J; junction bases unmatched: 15. The CDR3 sequence: CASRPTGNPAQTQYF. The CDR3 nucleotides read TGTGCCAGCAGACCGACAGGGAACCCCGCCCAGACGCAGTATTTT. The full variable domain, in which reference TRBV7-3 and TRBJ2-3 provide the parts outside the CDR3, is GAGVSQTPSNKVTEKGKYVELRCDPISGHTALYWYRQSLGQGPEFLIYFQGTGAADDSGLPNDRFFAVRPEGSVSTLKIQRTERGDSAVYLCASRPTGNPAQTQYFGPGTRLTVL.

The chain has TRBV27 and TRBJ2-2; D unclear. Trimming pared 6 bases from V and 4 bases from J, leaving 12 bases between. The germline V gene has CDR1 MNHEY and CDR2 SMNVEV (reference sequence). The CDR3 runs to 14 residues. CDR3 region: CASSPGLGTGELFF. The CDR3 bases are TGTGCCAGCAGCCCCGGGTTAGGCACCGGGGAGCTGTTTTTT.

The chain has TRBV28 and TRBJ2-5, with TRBD1 matching 7 bases. The CDR3 is made up of 15 amino acids. V shed 4 bases and J 4 bases; nucleotides not matched to a gene: 9. Germline values: CDR1 MDHEN, CDR2 SYDVKM. The CDR3 DNA follows: TGTGCCAGCAGTTCGGGGACAGCTTATACAGAGACCCAGTACTTC. It translates to CASSSGTAYTETQYF.

The chain recombines TRBV5-1 with TRBJ1-1; 8 bases line up with TRBD1. Germline V CDR1 and CDR2: SGHRS, YFSETQ. This CDR3 spans 15 amino acids. V lost 4 bases and J lost 6; bases outside the gene matches: 11. CDR3 nucleotide sequence: TGCGCCAGCAGCCAGGCGGACAGGGCTCTGGCTGAAGCTTTCTTT. Translation gives CASSQADRALAEAFF.

V is TRBV10-3 and J is TRBJ1-2; D is possibly TRBD1 (6 bases). Between the trimmed V and J ends, which lost 3 bases and 5 bases, there was a span of 16 bases. CDR3 length equals 15 residues. Germline V gives CDR1 ENHRY, CDR2 SYGVKD. CDR3 bases: TGTGCCATCAGTGACCCACAGGGTTTTTCGTATGGCTACACCTTC. Its protein product is CAISDPQGFSYGYTF.

This clonotype was picked up a small number of times. The V call is TRBV24-1, the J call TRBJ2-2; the D call may be TRBD1 or TRBD2 (5 bases each). CDR3 length: 13 amino acids. Germline CDR1 reads KGHDR; CDR2 reads SFDVKD. V gave up 12 bases and J gave up 0 bases, with 10 bases separating them. The CDR3 DNA reads as TGTGCCGCCGGGGCAACGAACACCGGGGAGCTGTTTTTT. Its translation: CAAGATNTGELFF.

This rearrangement joins TRBV12-3 or TRBV12-4 to TRBJ2-4; D is unresolved. V was trimmed by 0 bases and J by 0 bases, leaving 6 bases between them. The CDR3 is 15 residues long. In DNA, the CDR3 is TGTGCCAGCAGTTTAGCGGCGTTAGCCAAAAACATTCAGTACTTC. As protein: CASSLAALAKNIQYF.